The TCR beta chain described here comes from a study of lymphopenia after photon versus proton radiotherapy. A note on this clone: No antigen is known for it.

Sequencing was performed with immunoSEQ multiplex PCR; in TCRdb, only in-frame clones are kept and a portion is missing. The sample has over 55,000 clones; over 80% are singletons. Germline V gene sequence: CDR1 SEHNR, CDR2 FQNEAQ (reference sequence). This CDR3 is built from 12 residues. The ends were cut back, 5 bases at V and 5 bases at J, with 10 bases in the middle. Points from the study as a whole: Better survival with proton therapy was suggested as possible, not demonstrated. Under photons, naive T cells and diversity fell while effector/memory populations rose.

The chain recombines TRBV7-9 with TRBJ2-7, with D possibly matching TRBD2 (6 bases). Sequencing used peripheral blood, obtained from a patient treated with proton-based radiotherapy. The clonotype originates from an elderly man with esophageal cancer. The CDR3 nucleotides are TGTGCCAGCAGCCCGGGACTCGACGAGCAGTACTTC. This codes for CASSPGLDEQYF.